The sequence of this T cell receptor (beta chain) was determined in a study of CD8 T cells in ankylosing spondylitis. CDR1 and CDR2 (germline): MGHRA, YSYEKL. The CDR3 contains 15 residues. Between the trimmed V and J ends, which lost 4 bases and 3 bases, there was a span of 13 bases. As concerns this clonotype: Its antigen is as yet unknown.

Generation of TCR beta libraries employed quantitative 5'-RACE incorporating molecular barcodes. TCRdb re-called the 5' RACE reads through MiXCR, storing one row per CDR3 protein. Among approximately 400,000 distinct CDR3 sequences listed, roughly 26% were seen once. Findings and limits, study-wide: Disease-linked clones were reportedly significantly enriched in matched ankylosing spondylitis synovial fluid. Clones that were linked to disease were CD8+ and were relatively rare in peripheral blood. Seemingly characteristic of ankylosing spondylitis blood was a TCR beta motif consisting of fewer than 10 highly homologous variants. There were earlier reports of some motif variants in reactive arthritis synovial fluid and blood.

Specimen: blood, either unsorted or a sorted T cell fraction (not recorded which). The genes are TRBV4-1 and TRBJ2-1; D may be TRBD1 (5 bases). The origin of this receptor is a male donor with ankylosing spondylitis. CDR3 nucleotides: TGCGCCAGCAGCCCCGAACAGGCTTACTACAATGAGCAGTTCTTC. Translating gives CASSPEQAYYNEQFF.